This paragraph reports one T cell receptor (beta chain). This sample is drawn from a study of blood T cell repertoires in COVID-19. Study details: PBMCs, B-cell-depleted T cells, or T cells were the source of the cDNA or gDNA that made up the material.

Methods used by the authors: The authors estimated nucleated cell counts from reference gene primer amplification. Assay: immunoSEQ multiplex PCR; the TCRdb copy retains only in-frame clones and omits some. That table is the source of V, J and clone size, and D and trimming were worked out from the DNA. The data show nearly 200,000 clones, with roughly four fifths seen just once and around 7% held by the top ten. CDR3 length: 14 amino acids. V lost 4 bases to trimming and J lost 6 bases, with 14 bases between them. Germline loops: CDR1 SGHDT, CDR2 YYEEEE. Source material: PBMCs or T cells enriched from blood (not recorded which). V and J are TRBV5-6 and TRBJ1-5; D is ambiguous. This clonotype was sampled from a man aged 35 to 55 who had recovered from COVID-19. Here the CDR3 DNA reads TGTGCCAGCAGCCCTGGACCCGCGGGTCAGCCCCAGCATTTT. This codes for CASSPGPAGQPQHF.